This T cell receptor beta chain was sequenced in a study of a mutant IDH1 vaccine in newly diagnosed glioma. The study's findings and limits: The study observed vaccine-induced immune responses in just over 90% of patients.

The V gene's germline CDR1 is SGHDN and CDR2 FVKESK. V dropped 1 base and J dropped 6; count of bases not matched to a gene: 4. The CDR3 loop spans 14 amino acids. As to time point: week 5, during vaccination. Topical imiquimod was applied with each vaccine dose, which held 300 ug of mutant IDH1 20-mer peptide. The assay was immunoSEQ multiplex PCR, and TCRdb's table has in-frame clones only and misses some. The data show about 83,000 clones, over 75% seen once. In the case of this clone: Its target is not known.

This TCR came from a woman aged 45-65 years with glioma. Sequencing used PBMCs, obtained from a glioma patient whose treatment included an IDH1 peptide vaccine. The V call is TRBV14, the J call TRBJ2-3, with 7 bases identical to TRBD2. The CDR3 DNA reads TGTGCCAGCAGCCAAGTTGCGGGAGCCGATACGCAGTATTTT. It specifies CASSQVAGADTQYF.